The 14 T cell receptor beta chains below come from one sample, sequenced in a study of Ad26.COV2.S vaccination and SARS-CoV-2 variants. The table came from immunoSEQ multiplex PCR; TCRdb's copy has only in-frame clones and leaves some out. The sample shows roughly 320,000 clones, 85% to 90% of them seen only once. The treatment denotes: about 20 received Ad26.COV2.S at low or high dose, single or two shots; roughly five received placebo; per-sample allocation not given. The samples date from day 63 after the first vaccine or placebo injection. Sequencing was performed on peripheral blood, taken in a trial of Ad26.COV2.S vaccine versus placebo. The receptors were gathered from a person between 18 and 60 years old who received the Ad26.COV2.S COVID-19 vaccine or a placebo.

The V call is TRBV6-5, the J call TRBJ1-1; D not certain. The V gene's germline CDR1 is MNHEY and CDR2 SVGAGI. V shed 6 bases and J shed 4 bases, with 9 bases lying between them. The length of the CDR3 is 12 residues. CDR3 nucleotides: TGTGCCAGCAGACGGACTAGCACTGAAGCTTTCTTT. Protein product: CASRRTSTEAFF.

The chain is built from TRBV6-5 and TRBJ1-1, with D perhaps matching TRBD1 (6 bases). This CDR3 spans 13 amino acids. V gave up 6 bases and J gave up 5 bases, with 13 bases separating them. From germline, CDR1 is MNHEY and CDR2 SVGAGI. The CDR3 sequence is CASSSGAGTEAFF. The CDR3 DNA reads as TGTGCCAGCAGCTCAGGGGCAGGGACTGAAGCTTTCTTT.

Here the CDR3 reads CASSSRWGGNYNEQFF. As DNA, the CDR3 is TGTGCCAGCAGTTCCCGCTGGGGTGGGAACTACAATGAGCAGTTCTTC. The chain has TRBV6-2 or TRBV6-3 and TRBJ2-1; D unclear. The germline V and J ends were trimmed by 4 bases and 3 bases, with 16 bases remaining between them. The CDR3 has 16 residues. Looked up from germline, CDR1 is MNHEY and CDR2 is SVGEGT.

The chain joins TRBV5-1 to TRBJ2-1; 9 nucleotides line up with TRBD2. The J segment lost 4 bases and the V segment lost 4 bases, leaving 3 bases of the junction unmatched. The CDR3 is 14 amino acids. Per germline, CDR1 SGHRS and CDR2 YFSETQ. The CDR3 sequence is CASSPGLAYNEQFF. The DNA of the CDR3 is TGCGCCAGCAGCCCGGGACTAGCTTACAATGAGCAGTTCTTC.

The chain carries TRBV4-3 and TRBJ2-2, with TRBD2 matching 8 bases. Unmatched junction bases numbered 4, after V lost 1 base and J lost 3 bases. Per germline, CDR1 LGHNA and CDR2 YSLEER. This CDR3 spans 16 amino acids. DNA for the CDR3: TGCGCCAGCAGCCAAGTTGCGGGGGGCCACACCGGGGAGCTGTTTTTT. Translating gives CASSQVAGGHTGELFF.

The chain couples TRBV9 to TRBJ2-5, with 7 bases aligning to TRBD2. There are 13 residues in the CDR3. The junction had 5 bases not matched to a gene; V was cut back by 4 bases and J by 5 bases. Germline V CDR1 and CDR2: SGDLS, YYNGEE. The CDR3 here is CASSPAGRETQYF. Written as DNA, the CDR3 is TGTGCCAGCAGCCCTGCCGGGAGGGAGACCCAGTACTTC.

About this clone itself: Other DNA sequences in this sample translate to the same CDR3. This chain joins TRBV5-1 and TRBJ1-1, with D hard to call. V lost 2 bases to trimming and J lost 2 bases, with 4 bases between them. Per the germline V gene, CDR1 is SGHRS and CDR2 is YFSETQ. The CDR3 has 12 residues. The CDR3 sequence is CASSFGNTEAFF. CDR3 nucleotide sequence: TGCGCCAGCAGCTTCGGCAACACTGAAGCTTTCTTT.

This chain links TRBV6-6 with TRBJ2-5; either TRBD1 or TRBD2 may supply D (6 bases each). Trimming left V 1 base short and J 5 bases short, with 14 bases between. Germline V gene sequence: CDR1 MNHNY, CDR2 SVGAGI (reference sequence). CDR3 length: 15 residues. Here the CDR3 reads CASSYYPGAGETQYF. The DNA of the CDR3 is TGTGCCAGCAGTTACTATCCGGGGGCCGGGGAGACCCAGTACTTC.

The CDR3 is CASSRRMWGFNYGYTF. DNA of the CDR3: TGTGCCAGCAGCCGACGCATGTGGGGTTTTAACTATGGCTACACCTTC. J is TRBJ1-2 and V is TRBV3-1 (or the pseudogene TRBV3-2); the D is unclear. The CDR3 is 16 residues long. CDR1 is LGHDT and CDR2 is YNNKEL in the germline V gene (reference sequence). V was trimmed by 4 bases and J by 1 base, leaving 16 bases between them.

The genes are TRBV29-1 and TRBJ1-2; a possible D gene is TRBD1 (6 bases). This CDR3 comprises 14 residues. CDR1 SQVTM and CDR2 ANQGSEA come from the germline V gene. V lost 7 bases and J lost 7, with 22 bases in between. CDR3 coding DNA: TGCAGCGACCACTCCCCAGGGGTGCGCGGTGGCTACACCTTC. As protein: CSDHSPGVRGGYTF.

The V gene is TRBV25-1, the J gene TRBJ1-4; no definite D call. The CDR3 length is 15 residues. Germline-derived CDR1 and CDR2 are MGHDK and SYGVNS. V shed 3 bases and J shed 0 bases, with 8 bases lying between them. The CDR3 loop reads CASSDHGATNEKLFF. The CDR3, as DNA: TGTGCCAGCAGTGATCACGGAGCAACTAATGAAAAACTGTTTTTT.

The chain combines TRBV18 with TRBJ2-3; no reliable D call. This CDR3 is 14 amino acids long. Trimming stripped 3 bases from V and 0 bases from J, with 7 bases between. The germline gives CDR1 KGHSH, CDR2 LQKENI. This chain's CDR3 is CASSPSASTDTQYF. As DNA, the CDR3 is TGTGCCAGCTCACCTTCAGCTAGCACAGATACGCAGTATTTT.

A single count supports this clone. The V call is TRBV23-1, the J call TRBJ1-6; D is unclear. TRBV23-1 is an open reading frame, and its role is uncertain. The CDR3 consists of 16 residues. The V and J ends lost 2 bases and 4 bases respectively, with 12 bases between them. The CDR3 region has the DNA TGCGCCAGCAGTCAAGCTCCAGAAGATTATAATTCACCCCTCCACTTT. It is translated as CASSQAPEDYNSPLHF.

The chain carries TRBV11-2 and TRBJ1-5; 7 nucleotides agree with TRBD1. CDR1 is SGHAT, CDR2 FQNNGV, per germline. V was pared by 5 bases and J by 2 bases, with 9 bases of the junction left unmatched. The CDR3 totals 16 residues. This CDR3 is CASSRTGQGGNQPQHF. DNA of the CDR3: TGTGCCAGCAGCCGGACAGGTCAGGGGGGCAATCAGCCCCAGCATTTT.